The T cell receptor beta chain under discussion was sequenced for a study of T-cell memory formation after mild COVID-19. MiXCR was run by TCRdb on the 5' RACE reads, yielding one entry per CDR3 protein. The profile shows 350,000 or so distinct CDR3 sequences, around a fifth of them singletons. V lost 6 bases to trimming and J lost 3 bases, with 14 bases between them. This CDR3 has 14 residues. This clonotype was seen more than once but under ten times. The clonotype comes from an adult woman who had mild COVID-19 (a few samples of this study predate the infection). Cell type and time point are not known. The chain uses TRBV12-3 or TRBV12-4 and TRBJ1-2, with D perhaps matching TRBD1 (6 bases). Sequencing input: PBMCs or a T cell subset sorted from them (not recorded which). The CDR3 DNA sequence: TGTGCCAGCAGCCCGGGGGACACCTACTATGGCTACACCTTC. Protein: CASSPGDTYYGYTF.